The 9 T cell receptor beta chains given below trace back to one sample, sequenced in a study of blood T cell repertoires in COVID-19. Sequenced by immunoSEQ multiplex PCR; TCRdb stores in-frame clones only, minus some. The sample includes about 310,000 clones, around 91% of them seen just once. The sequenced material came from peripheral blood. The receptors come from a woman aged 40 to 55 with COVID-19, enrolled during active disease.

This chain links TRBV7-9 with TRBJ2-4; weak D call: TRBD1 (6 bases). The germline V gene has CDR1 SEHNR and CDR2 FQNEAQ (reference sequence). The V end was cut by 3 bases, the J end by 6 bases, with 18 bases between. This CDR3 is 16 amino acids long. CDR3 sequence (DNA): TGTGCCAGCAGCTTGGGGACGTCTGTAGGGGGAAACATTCAGTACTTC. Its translation: CASSLGTSVGGNIQYF.

The CDR3 loop is CASSVGLTSGAIGGQYF. Here the CDR3 DNA reads TGTGCCAGCAGCGTAGGCCTCACTAGCGGGGCCATCGGAGGGCAGTATTTT. V is TRBV9 and J is TRBJ2-3, with 10 nucleotides matching TRBD2. Looked up from germline, CDR1 is SGDLS and CDR2 is YYNGEE. The trim removed 0 bases at V and 11 bases at J, leaving 15 bases unmatched. The length of the CDR3 is 17 residues.

This clone appeared once. The rearrangement joins TRBV20-1 to TRBJ2-4, with a weak D call TRBD2 (6 bases). The V gene lost 5 bases and the J gene lost 8 bases, with 10 bases spanning the gap. This CDR3 region has 11 residues. Per germline, CDR1 DFQATT and CDR2 SNEGSKA (reference sequence). This chain's CDR3 is CSAAGEDIQYF. CDR3 DNA sequence: TGCAGTGCTGCCGGGGAGGACATTCAGTACTTC.

This clone was recorded only once. The chain recombines TRBV9 with TRBJ1-1, with D unclear. This CDR3 has 14 residues. V was shortened by 0 bases and J by 3 bases, with 9 bases between the two germline ends. Germline V gene data show CDR1 as SGDLS and CDR2 as YYNGEE. CDR3 DNA sequence: TGTGCCAGCAGCGTAGGAGGGAGGGACACTGAAGCTTTCTTT. It specifies CASSVGGRDTEAFF.

The chain combines TRBV5-1 with TRBJ2-7, with 9 bases matching TRBD1. V gave up 4 bases and J gave up 5 bases; unmatched junction bases: 10. The CDR3 has 15 residues. Germline-derived CDR1 and CDR2 are SGHRS and YFSETQ. This CDR3 is CASSPEGTGRNEQYF. The CDR3 DNA reads as TGCGCCAGCAGCCCCGAGGGGACAGGGAGAAACGAGCAGTACTTC.

The V call is TRBV5-4, the J call TRBJ1-1; no definite D call. V gave up 0 bases and J gave up 5 bases, with 8 bases separating them. CDR1 is SGHNT and CDR2 is YYREEE in the germline V gene (reference sequence). The CDR3 is 13 residues long. The CDR3 loop reads CASSLVGETEAFF. The CDR3 DNA reads as TGTGCCAGCAGCTTGGTCGGGGAAACTGAAGCTTTCTTT.

The rearrangement joins TRBV7-2 to TRBJ2-4; TRBD1 matches 8 bases. CDR3 length equals 15 residues. Trimming at V came to 7 bases and at J to 4 bases, leaving 9 bases not matched to a gene. Germline V lookup: CDR1 SGHTA, CDR2 FQGNSA. In nucleotides, the CDR3 is TGTGCCAGCACCTCCCTTCGGACAGGGAAAAACATTCAGTACTTC. It encodes CASTSLRTGKNIQYF.

This sequence joins TRBV28 and TRBJ2-7; D gene ambiguous. The ends were cut back, 4 bases at V and 7 bases at J, with 8 bases in the middle. The CDR3 has 11 residues. Germline values: CDR1 MDHEN, CDR2 SYDVKM. This CDR3 is CASSYLGEQYF. The CDR3 region has the DNA TGTGCCAGCAGTTATCTCGGGGAGCAGTACTTC. The variable domain in full, with the rest retrieved from reference TRBV28 and TRBJ2-7, is DVKVTQSSRYLVKRTGEKVFLECVQDMDHENMFWYRQDPGLGLRLIYFSYDVKMKEKGDIPEGYSVSREKKERFSLILESASTNQTSMYLCASSYLGEQYFGPGTRLTVT.

This sequence joins TRBV6-5 and TRBJ1-5; D not resolved. Trimming removed 5 bases at V and 2 bases at J, with 13 bases between. Germline assignment: CDR1 MNHEY and CDR2 SVGAGI. The CDR3 covers 15 residues. The CDR3 is CASSPINSGNQPQHF. The CDR3 DNA sequence: TGTGCCAGCAGTCCGATAAATTCGGGCAATCAGCCCCAGCATTTT.